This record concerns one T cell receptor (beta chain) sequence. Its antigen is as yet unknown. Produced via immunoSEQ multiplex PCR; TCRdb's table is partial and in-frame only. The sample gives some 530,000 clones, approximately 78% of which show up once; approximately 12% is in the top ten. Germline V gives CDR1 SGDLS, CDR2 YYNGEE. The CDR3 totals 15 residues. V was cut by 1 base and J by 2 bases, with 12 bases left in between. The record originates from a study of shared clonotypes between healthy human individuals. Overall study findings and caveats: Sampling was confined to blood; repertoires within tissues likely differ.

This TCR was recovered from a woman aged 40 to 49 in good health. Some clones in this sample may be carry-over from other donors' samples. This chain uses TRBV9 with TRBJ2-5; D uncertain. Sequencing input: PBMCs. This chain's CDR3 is CASSVQVGRQETQYF. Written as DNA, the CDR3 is TGTGCCAGCAGCGTACAAGTGGGCCGGCAAGAGACCCAGTACTTC.